These 15 T cell receptor beta chains were all obtained from the same sample, sequenced in a study of blood T cell repertoires in COVID-19. Clones were sequenced by immunoSEQ multiplex PCR, and TCRdb holds only the in-frame ones, with some missing. The sample consists of about 14,000 clones, roughly nine tenths of them appearing once. The source material was peripheral blood. The origin of the receptors is a human donor with active COVID-19. The donor label of this sample is uncertain.

The V gene is TRBV4-1, the J gene TRBJ1-3; D remains ambiguous. Germline assignment: CDR1 MGHRA and CDR2 YSYEKL. V was pared by 1 base and J by 2 bases, with 3 bases between. The CDR3 covers 13 residues. This CDR3 reads CASSQVTGNTIYF. The CDR3 bases are TGCGCCAGCAGCCAAGTCACTGGAAACACCATATATTTT.

The rearrangement uses TRBV15 and TRBJ2-7; no clear D. Between the trimmed V and J ends, which lost 5 bases and 0 bases, there was a span of 8 bases. The CDR3 length is 13 residues. CDR1 and CDR2 from the germline V gene are LNHNV and YYDKDF (reference sequence). CDR3 amino acids: CATSRGGSYEQYF. CDR3 DNA sequence: TGTGCCACCAGCCGCGGCGGCTCCTACGAGCAGTACTTC.

This clone was seen a single time. This chain connects TRBV5-1 to TRBJ1-6, with D maybe TRBD1 (5 bases). V dropped 3 bases and J dropped 18 bases, with 22 bases sitting between them. CDR1 and CDR2 from the germline V gene are SGHRS and YFSETQ. This CDR3 is 14 amino acids long. CDR3 DNA: TGCGCCAGCAGCTCCAGTCCCGGGGGAGAGAGGTCCCACTTT. Encoded protein: CASSSSPGGERSHF.

This rearrangement joins TRBV3-1 (or the pseudogene TRBV3-2) to TRBJ2-1; D is possibly TRBD2 (5 bases). V lost 0 bases, J lost 4 bases, and 13 bases lay in between. Germline lookup yields CDR1 LGHDT and CDR2 YNNKEL (reference sequence). The CDR3 extends over 16 amino acids. The CDR3, as DNA: TGTGCCAGCAGCCAAGAGGTAGCGCCCGGGTACAATGAGCAGTTCTTC. It yields the protein CASSQEVAPGYNEQFF.

The chain has TRBV18 and TRBJ2-1; perhaps TRBD1 as D (6 bases). V was trimmed by 3 bases and J by 3 bases, leaving 6 bases between them. CDR3 length: 13 residues. Germline CDR1 KGHSH, CDR2 LQKENI. In DNA, the CDR3 is TGTGCCAGCTCACCGGACAGCTACAATGAGCAGTTCTTC. The encoded protein is CASSPDSYNEQFF. The complete variable domain, with remaining parts taken from reference TRBV18 and TRBJ2-1, reads NAGVMQNPRHLVRRRGQEARLRCSPMKGHSHVYWYRQLPEEGLKFMVYLQKENIIDESGMPKERFSAEFPKEGPSILRIQQVVRGDSAAYFCASSPDSYNEQFFGPGTRLTVL.

The rearrangement joins TRBV24-1 to TRBJ2-2, with TRBD2 matching 9 bases. Trimming at V came to 2 bases and at J to 0 bases, leaving 12 bases not matched to a gene. The CDR3 is made up of 20 amino acids. Germline lookup yields CDR1 KGHDR and CDR2 SFDVKD. This CDR3 is CATSDSFAGGIQPNTGELFF. CDR3 nucleotides: TGTGCCACCAGTGATTCCTTCGCGGGAGGGATACAACCGAACACCGGGGAGCTGTTTTTT.

The CDR3 sequence is CASRRDQETQYF. The DNA for the CDR3 is TGCGCCAGCAGGCGGGACCAAGAGACCCAGTACTTC. This chain links TRBV5-1 with TRBJ2-5; possibly TRBD2 for D (5 bases). CDR1 and CDR2 from the germline V gene are SGHRS and YFSETQ. CDR3 length equals 12 residues. V shed 5 bases and J shed 0 bases, with 5 bases lying between them.

The rearrangement uses TRBV5-8 and TRBJ1-4, with D possibly TRBD1 on 5 matching bases. V shed 0 bases and J shed 8 bases, with 5 bases lying between them. Looked up from germline, CDR1 is SGHTS and CDR2 is YDEGEE. The CDR3 is 12 amino acids. The chain's CDR3 is CASSLDREKLFF. CDR3 coding DNA: TGTGCCAGCAGCTTGGACAGGGAAAAACTGTTTTTT. The full variable domain, with the rest looked up from reference TRBV5-8 and TRBJ1-4, is EAGVTQSPTHLIKTRGQQATLRCSPISGHTSVYWYQQALGLGLQFLLWYDEGEERNRGNFPPRFSGRQFPNYSSELNVNALELEDSALYLCASSLDREKLFFGSGTQLSVL.

This clone was observed once. This chain connects TRBV9 to TRBJ2-1, with TRBD2 identical over 12 bases. V dropped 4 bases and J dropped 7; count of bases not matched to a gene: 6. The CDR3 has 15 amino acids. Germline V gives CDR1 SGDLS, CDR2 YYNGEE. The CDR3 sequence: CASSLTSGRRNEQFF. The DNA of the CDR3 is TGTGCCAGCAGCCTGACTAGCGGGAGACGAAATGAGCAGTTCTTC.

This chain joins TRBV5-4 and TRBJ2-5; TRBD2 agrees at 8 bases. The CDR3 has 15 residues. Germline V gene data show CDR1 as SGHNT and CDR2 as YYREEE (reference sequence). The junction had 8 bases not matched to a gene; V was cut back by 2 bases and J by 5 bases. DNA of the CDR3: TGTGCCAGCAGCTTTCAAGCGGGAGAACGGGAGACCCAGTACTTC. Its translation: CASSFQAGERETQYF.

This clone is medium-sized (0.01 to 0.1%) in the sample. The genes are TRBV6-2 or TRBV6-3 and TRBJ2-1, with D maybe TRBD2 (5 bases). Trimming shortened V by 2 bases and J by 6 bases, and 14 bases separated the two germline ends. The CDR3 has 15 amino acids. Germline V lookup: CDR1 MNHEY, CDR2 SVGEGT. DNA of the CDR3: TGTGCCAGCAGTTACATTTCGGTGGAGGTCAATGAGCAGTTCTTC. Translating gives CASSYISVEVNEQFF.

This clone has a single count. This chain uses TRBV7-8 with TRBJ1-1, with TRBD1 matching 11 bases. The germline gives CDR1 SGHVS, CDR2 FQNEAQ. Trimming at V came to 2 bases and at J to 10 bases, leaving 6 bases not matched to a gene. This CDR3 is built from 14 residues. CDR3 sequence reads: CASSLPGQGGRAFF. For the CDR3, the DNA is TGTGCCAGCAGCTTACCGGGACAGGGGGGACGAGCTTTCTTT.

This chain joins TRBV5-1 and TRBJ1-1; 7 bases line up with TRBD1. Germline V gives CDR1 SGHRS, CDR2 YFSETQ. This CDR3 region has 15 residues. Trimming took 4 bases from V and 3 from J; bases not matched to a gene: 9. The CDR3 sequence: CASSPGQPADTEAFF. The CDR3 region has the DNA TGCGCCAGCAGCCCGGGACAGCCGGCGGACACTGAAGCTTTCTTT. The entire variable domain, with the rest obtained from reference TRBV5-1 and TRBJ1-1, is as follows: KAGVTQTPRYLIKTRGQQVTLSCSPISGHRSVSWYQQTPGQGLQFLFEYFSETQRNKGNFPGRFSGRQFSNSRSEMNVSTLELGDSALYLCASSPGQPADTEAFFGQGTRLTVV.

The chain uses TRBV18 and TRBJ1-1, with D unclear. In germline, CDR1 is KGHSH, CDR2 LQKENI. Deletions cut 2 bases from V and 0 bases from J, with 13 bases between. This CDR3 comprises 16 residues. The CDR3 protein is CASSPSGKGMNTEAFF. CDR3 nucleotide sequence: TGTGCCAGCTCACCATCGGGGAAGGGCATGAACACTGAAGCTTTCTTT.

The rearrangement uses TRBV2 and TRBJ2-7; the match to TRBD2 covers 7 bases. The CDR3 spans 16 residues. In germline, CDR1 is SNHLY, CDR2 FYNNEI. Trimming took 2 bases from V and 3 from J; bases not matched to a gene: 10. This CDR3 reads CASSESRDYPNYEQYF. The CDR3 nucleotides read TGTGCCAGCAGTGAAAGTCGGGACTACCCTAACTACGAGCAGTACTTC.